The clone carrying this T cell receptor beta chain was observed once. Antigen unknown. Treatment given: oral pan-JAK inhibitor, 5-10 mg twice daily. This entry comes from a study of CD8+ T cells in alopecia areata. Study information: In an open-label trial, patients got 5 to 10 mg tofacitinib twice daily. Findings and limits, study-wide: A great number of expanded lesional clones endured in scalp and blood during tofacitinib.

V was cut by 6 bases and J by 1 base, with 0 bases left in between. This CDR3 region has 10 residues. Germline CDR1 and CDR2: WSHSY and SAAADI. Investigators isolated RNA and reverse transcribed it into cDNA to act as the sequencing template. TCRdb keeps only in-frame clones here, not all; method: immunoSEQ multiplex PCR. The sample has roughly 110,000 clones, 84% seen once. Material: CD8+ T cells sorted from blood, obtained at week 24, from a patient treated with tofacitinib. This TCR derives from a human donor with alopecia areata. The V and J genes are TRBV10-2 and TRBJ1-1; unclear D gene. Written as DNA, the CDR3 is TGCGCCAGCAGGAACACTGAAGCTTTCTTT. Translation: CASRNTEAFF.